Sequencing of this T cell receptor beta chain was carried out in a study of blood T cell repertoires in COVID-19. Study at large: Sample material is recorded as cDNA or gDNA derived from T cells, B-cell-depleted T cells, or PBMCs.

Profiling relied on immunoSEQ multiplex PCR, and the TCRdb table lists in-frame clones only, not all of them. The repertoire holds around 300,000 clones, with 88% as singletons. The J segment lost 8 bases and the V segment lost 3 bases, leaving 4 bases of the junction unmatched. Germline loops: CDR1 MNHNS, CDR2 SASEGT. The CDR3 spans 14 residues. The sequence was collected from a man aged 25-40 years who had recovered from COVID-19. Material: PBMCs or T cells enriched from blood (not recorded which). V usage is TRBV6-1 and J usage is TRBJ1-4, with TRBD1 matching over 9 bases. In nucleotides, the CDR3 is TGTGCCAGCAGTGAGGACAGGGGTTGGGAAAAACTGTTTTTT. Protein: CASSEDRGWEKLFF.